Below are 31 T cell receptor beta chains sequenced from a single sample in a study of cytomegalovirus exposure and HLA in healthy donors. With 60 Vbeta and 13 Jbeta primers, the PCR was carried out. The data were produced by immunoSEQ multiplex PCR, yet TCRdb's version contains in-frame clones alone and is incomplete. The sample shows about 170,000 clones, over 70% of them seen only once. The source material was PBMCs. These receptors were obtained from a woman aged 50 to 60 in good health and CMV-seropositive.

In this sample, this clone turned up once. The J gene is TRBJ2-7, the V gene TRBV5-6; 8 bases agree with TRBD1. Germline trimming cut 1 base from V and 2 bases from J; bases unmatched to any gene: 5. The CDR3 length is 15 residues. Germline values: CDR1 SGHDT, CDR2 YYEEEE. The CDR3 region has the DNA TGTGCCAGCAGCTTGATGGCAGGGGGCCCCTACGAGCAGTACTTC. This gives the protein CASSLMAGGPYEQYF.

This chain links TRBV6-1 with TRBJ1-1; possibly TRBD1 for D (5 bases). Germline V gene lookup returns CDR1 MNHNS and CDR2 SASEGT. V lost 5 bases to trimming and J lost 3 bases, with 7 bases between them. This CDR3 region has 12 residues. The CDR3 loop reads CASSKQDTEAFF. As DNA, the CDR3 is TGTGCCAGCAGTAAACAGGACACTGAAGCTTTCTTT.

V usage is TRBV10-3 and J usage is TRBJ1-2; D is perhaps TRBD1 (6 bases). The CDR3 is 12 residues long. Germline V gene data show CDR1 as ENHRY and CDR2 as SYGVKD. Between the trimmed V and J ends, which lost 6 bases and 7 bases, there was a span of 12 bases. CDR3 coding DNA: TGTGCCATCAGGGGAACAGGGTTTGGCTACACCTTC. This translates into CAIRGTGFGYTF.

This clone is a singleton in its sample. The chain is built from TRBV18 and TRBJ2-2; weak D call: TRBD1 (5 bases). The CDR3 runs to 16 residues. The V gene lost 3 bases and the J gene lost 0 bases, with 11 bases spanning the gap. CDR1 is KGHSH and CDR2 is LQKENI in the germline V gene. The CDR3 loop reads CASSPSTATNTGELFF. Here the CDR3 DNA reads TGTGCCAGCTCACCCTCGACAGCTACGAACACCGGGGAGCTGTTTTTT.

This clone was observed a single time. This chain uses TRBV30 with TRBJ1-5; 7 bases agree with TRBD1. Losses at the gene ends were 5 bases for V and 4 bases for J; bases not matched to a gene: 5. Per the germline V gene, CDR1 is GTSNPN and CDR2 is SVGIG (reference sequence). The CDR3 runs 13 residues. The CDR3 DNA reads TGTGCCTGGGGGGACAGCATTAATCAGCCCCAGCATTTT. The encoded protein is CAWGDSINQPQHF.

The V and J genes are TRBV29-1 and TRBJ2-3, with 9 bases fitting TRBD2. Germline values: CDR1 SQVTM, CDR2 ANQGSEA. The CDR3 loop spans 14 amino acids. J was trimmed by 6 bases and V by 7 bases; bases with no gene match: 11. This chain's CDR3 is CSGKVAGVEDTQYF. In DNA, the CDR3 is TGCAGCGGAAAGGTAGCGGGAGTCGAGGATACGCAGTATTTT.

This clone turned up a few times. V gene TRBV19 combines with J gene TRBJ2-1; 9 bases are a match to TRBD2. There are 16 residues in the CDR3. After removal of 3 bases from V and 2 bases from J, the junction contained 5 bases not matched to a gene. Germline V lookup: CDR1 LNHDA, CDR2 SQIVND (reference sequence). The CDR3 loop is CASSMTSGDTYNEQFF. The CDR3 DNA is TGTGCCAGTAGTATGACTAGCGGTGACACCTACAATGAGCAGTTCTTC.

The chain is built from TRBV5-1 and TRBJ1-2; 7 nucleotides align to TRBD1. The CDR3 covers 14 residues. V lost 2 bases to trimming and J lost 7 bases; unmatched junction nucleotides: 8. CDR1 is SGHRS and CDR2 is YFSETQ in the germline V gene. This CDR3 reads CASSLLIQGFGYTF. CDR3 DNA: TGCGCCAGCAGCTTATTAATACAGGGGTTTGGCTACACCTTC.

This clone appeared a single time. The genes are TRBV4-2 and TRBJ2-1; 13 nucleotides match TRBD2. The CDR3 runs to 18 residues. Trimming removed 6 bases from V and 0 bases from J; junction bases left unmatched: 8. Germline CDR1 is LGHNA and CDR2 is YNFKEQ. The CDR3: CASSPGLAGSLSYNEQFF. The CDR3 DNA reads TGTGCCAGCAGTCCGGGACTAGCGGGATCCCTCTCCTACAATGAGCAGTTCTTC.

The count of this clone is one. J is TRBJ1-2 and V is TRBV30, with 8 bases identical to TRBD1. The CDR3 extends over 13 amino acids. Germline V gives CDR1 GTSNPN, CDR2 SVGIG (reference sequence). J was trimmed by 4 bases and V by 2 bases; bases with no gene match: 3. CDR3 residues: CAWSRQGPYGYTF. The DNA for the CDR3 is TGTGCCTGGAGTCGACAGGGGCCCTATGGCTACACCTTC.

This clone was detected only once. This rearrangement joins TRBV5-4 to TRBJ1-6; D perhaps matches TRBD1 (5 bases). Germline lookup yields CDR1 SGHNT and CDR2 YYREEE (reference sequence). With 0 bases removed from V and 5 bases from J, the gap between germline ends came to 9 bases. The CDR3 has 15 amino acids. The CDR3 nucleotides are TGTGCCAGCAGCTTGGCGGGGGTTAATAATTCACCCCTCCACTTT. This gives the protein CASSLAGVNNSPLHF.

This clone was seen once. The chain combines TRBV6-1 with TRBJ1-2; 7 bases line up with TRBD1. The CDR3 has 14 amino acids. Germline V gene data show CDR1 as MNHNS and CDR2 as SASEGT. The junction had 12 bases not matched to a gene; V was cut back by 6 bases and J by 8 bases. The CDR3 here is CASRAGDSREGYTF. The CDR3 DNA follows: TGTGCCAGCAGGGCCGGGGACAGCCGGGAGGGCTACACCTTC.

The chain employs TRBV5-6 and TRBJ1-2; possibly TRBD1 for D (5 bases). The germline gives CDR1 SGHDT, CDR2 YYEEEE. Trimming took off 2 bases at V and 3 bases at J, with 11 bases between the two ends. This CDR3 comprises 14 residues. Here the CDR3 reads CASSLLGGDYGYTF. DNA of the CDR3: TGTGCCAGCAGCTTATTGGGGGGGGACTATGGCTACACCTTC.

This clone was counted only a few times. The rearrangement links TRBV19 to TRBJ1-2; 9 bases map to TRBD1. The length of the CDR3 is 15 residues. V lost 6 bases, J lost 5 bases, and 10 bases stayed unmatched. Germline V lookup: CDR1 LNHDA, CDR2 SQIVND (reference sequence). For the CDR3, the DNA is TGTGCCAGTAGGGCGGGACAGGGAAGTGGTTATGGCTACACCTTC. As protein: CASRAGQGSGYGYTF.

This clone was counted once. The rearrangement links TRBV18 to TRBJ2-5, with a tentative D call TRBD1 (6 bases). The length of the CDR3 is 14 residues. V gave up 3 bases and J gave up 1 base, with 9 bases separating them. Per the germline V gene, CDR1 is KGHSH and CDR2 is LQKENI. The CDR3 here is CASSPQGRQETQYF. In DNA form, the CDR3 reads TGTGCCAGCTCACCCCAGGGGCGCCAAGAGACCCAGTACTTC.

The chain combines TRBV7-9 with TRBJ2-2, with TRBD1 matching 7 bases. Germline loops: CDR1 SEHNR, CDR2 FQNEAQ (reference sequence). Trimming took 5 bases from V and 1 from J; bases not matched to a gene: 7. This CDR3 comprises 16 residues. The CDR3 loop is CASSTTGTENTGELFF. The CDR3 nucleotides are TGTGCCAGCAGCACTACCGGGACAGAGAACACCGGGGAGCTGTTTTTT.

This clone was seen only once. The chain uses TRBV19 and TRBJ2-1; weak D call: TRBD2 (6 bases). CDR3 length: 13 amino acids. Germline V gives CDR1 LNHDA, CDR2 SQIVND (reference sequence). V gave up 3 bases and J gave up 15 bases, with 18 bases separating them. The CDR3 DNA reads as TGTGCCAGTAGTATCCCCGGAGGGCAGAGGCCGTTCTTC. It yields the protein CASSIPGGQRPFF.

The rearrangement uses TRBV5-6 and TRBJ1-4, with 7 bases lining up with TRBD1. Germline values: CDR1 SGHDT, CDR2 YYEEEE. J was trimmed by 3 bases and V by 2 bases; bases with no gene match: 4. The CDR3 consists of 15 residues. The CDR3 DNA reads TGTGCCAGCAGCTTAAGGGGGCTAGCTAATGAAAAACTGTTTTTT. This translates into CASSLRGLANEKLFF.

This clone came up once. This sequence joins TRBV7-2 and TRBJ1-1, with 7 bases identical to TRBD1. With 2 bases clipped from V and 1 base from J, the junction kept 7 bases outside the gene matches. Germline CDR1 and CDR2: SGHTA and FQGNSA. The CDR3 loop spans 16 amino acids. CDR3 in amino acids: CASSLNPGQRNTEAFF. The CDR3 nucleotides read TGTGCCAGCAGCTTAAACCCGGGACAGCGGAACACTGAAGCTTTCTTT.

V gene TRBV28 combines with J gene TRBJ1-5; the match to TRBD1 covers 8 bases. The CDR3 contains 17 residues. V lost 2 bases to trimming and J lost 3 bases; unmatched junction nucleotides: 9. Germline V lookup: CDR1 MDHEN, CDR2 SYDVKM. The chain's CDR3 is CASSLEGSRGPNQPQHF. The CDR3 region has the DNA TGTGCCAGCAGTTTAGAAGGCTCCAGGGGGCCCAATCAGCCCCAGCATTTT. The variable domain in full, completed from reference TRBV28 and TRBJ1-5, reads DVKVTQSSRYLVKRTGEKVFLECVQDMDHENMFWYRQDPGLGLRLIYFSYDVKMKEKGDIPEGYSVSREKKERFSLILESASTNQTSMYLCASSLEGSRGPNQPQHFGDGTRLSIL.

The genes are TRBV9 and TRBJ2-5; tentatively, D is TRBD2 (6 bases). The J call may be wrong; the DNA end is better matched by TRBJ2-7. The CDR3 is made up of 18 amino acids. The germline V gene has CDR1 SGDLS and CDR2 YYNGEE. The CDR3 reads CASTTLPLGTSSYYEQYF. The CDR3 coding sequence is TGTGCCAGCACCACCCTACCCCTGGGGACTTCTTCCTACTACGAGCAGTACTTC.

CDR3 sequence reads: CASSKGRWEGRERREQYF. The CDR3 DNA is TGTGCCAGCAGCAAAGGTAGATGGGAGGGCAGGGAGAGGCGCGAGCAGTACTTC. This chain connects TRBV21-1 to TRBJ2-7; the D call TRBD2 from the table was never checked on the DNA. TRBV21-1 is designated a pseudogene. This CDR3 is 18 amino acids long.

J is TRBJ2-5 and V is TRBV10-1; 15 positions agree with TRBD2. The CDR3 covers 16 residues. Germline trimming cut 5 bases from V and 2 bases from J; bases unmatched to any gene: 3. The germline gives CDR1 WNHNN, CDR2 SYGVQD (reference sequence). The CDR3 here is CASSQGLAGGQETQYF. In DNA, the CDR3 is TGCGCCAGCAGTCAGGGACTAGCGGGAGGTCAAGAGACCCAGTACTTC.

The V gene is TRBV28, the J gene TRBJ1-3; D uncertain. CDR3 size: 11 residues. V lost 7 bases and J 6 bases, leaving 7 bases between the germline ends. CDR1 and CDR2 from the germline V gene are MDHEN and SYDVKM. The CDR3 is CASTEQNTIYF. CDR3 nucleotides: TGTGCCAGCACTGAGCAAAACACCATATATTTT.

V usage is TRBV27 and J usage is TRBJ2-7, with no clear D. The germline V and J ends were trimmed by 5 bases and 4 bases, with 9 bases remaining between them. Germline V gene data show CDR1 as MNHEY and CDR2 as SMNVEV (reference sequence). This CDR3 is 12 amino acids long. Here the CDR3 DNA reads TGTGCCAGCAGTAGGAACGGGTACGAGCAGTACTTC. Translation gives CASSRNGYEQYF.

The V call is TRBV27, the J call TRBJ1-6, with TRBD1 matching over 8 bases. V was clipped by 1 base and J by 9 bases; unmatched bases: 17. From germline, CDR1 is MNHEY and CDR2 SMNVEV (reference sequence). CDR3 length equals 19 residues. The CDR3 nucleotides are TGTGCCAGCAGTTTATGGATCCCAGGGGGCCCTAGAGAAACTTCACCCCTCCACTTT. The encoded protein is CASSLWIPGGPRETSPLHF.

This CDR3 is CASSLKGGRVGNEQFF. The CDR3 nucleotides are TGTGCCAGCAGCTTAAAGGGCGGGAGGGTAGGCAATGAGCAGTTCTTC. The rearrangement joins TRBV7-9 to TRBJ2-1; 9 nucleotides align to TRBD2. The CDR3 is 16 residues long. Germline V gives CDR1 SEHNR, CDR2 FQNEAQ (reference sequence). Trimming took 2 bases from V and 6 from J; bases not matched to a gene: 8.

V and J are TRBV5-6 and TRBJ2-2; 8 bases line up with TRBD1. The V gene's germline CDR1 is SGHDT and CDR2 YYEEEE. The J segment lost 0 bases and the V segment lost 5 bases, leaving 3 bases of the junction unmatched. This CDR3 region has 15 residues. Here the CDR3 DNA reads TGTGCCAGCAGATCGACAGGGGCGAACACCGGGGAGCTGTTTTTT. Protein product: CASRSTGANTGELFF.

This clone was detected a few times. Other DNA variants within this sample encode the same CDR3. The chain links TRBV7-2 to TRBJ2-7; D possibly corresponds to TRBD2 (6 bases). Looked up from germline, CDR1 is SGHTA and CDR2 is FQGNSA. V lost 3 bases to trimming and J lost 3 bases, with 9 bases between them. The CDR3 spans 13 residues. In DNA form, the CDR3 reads TGTGCCAGCAGCTTTCAGGGAGGCTACGAGCAGTACTTC. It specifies CASSFQGGYEQYF. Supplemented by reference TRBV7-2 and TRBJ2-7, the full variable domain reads GAGVSQSPSNKVTEKGKDVELRCDPISGHTALYWYRQSLGQGLEFLIYFQGNSAPDKSGLPSDRFSAERTGGSVSTLTIQRTQQEDSAVYLCASSFQGGYEQYFGPGTRLTVT.

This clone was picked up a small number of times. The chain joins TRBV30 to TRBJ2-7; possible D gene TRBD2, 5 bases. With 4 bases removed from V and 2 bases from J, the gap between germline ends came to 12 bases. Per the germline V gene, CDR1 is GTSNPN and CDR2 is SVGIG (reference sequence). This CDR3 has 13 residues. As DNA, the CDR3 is TGTGCCTGGACCAGCGGACCCCCCTACGAGCAGTACTTC. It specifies CAWTSGPPYEQYF.

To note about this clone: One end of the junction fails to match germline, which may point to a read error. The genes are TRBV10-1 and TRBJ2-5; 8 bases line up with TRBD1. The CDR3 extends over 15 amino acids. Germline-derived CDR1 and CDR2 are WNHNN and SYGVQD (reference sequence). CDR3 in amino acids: CASGDQAGGVGTQYF. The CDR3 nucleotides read TGCGCCAGCGGTGATCAGGCAGGGGGCGTAGGGACCCAGTACTTC.